The 23 T cell receptor beta chains below all came from one sample that was sequenced in a study of cytomegalovirus exposure and HLA in healthy donors. Primers for the PCR totalled 60 Vbeta and 13 Jbeta. TCRdb's table, derived via immunoSEQ multiplex PCR, lists solely in-frame clones and lacks some. The data contain roughly 75,000 clones, 65% to 90% of them singletons. Material: PBMCs. The receptors here all came from a man between 70 and 80 years old in good health and CMV-seropositive.

The chain combines TRBV6-1 with TRBJ2-3; 10 nucleotides align to TRBD2. Trimming at V came to 3 bases and at J to 7 bases, leaving 10 bases not matched to a gene. Germline CDR1 MNHNS, CDR2 SASEGT. This CDR3 contains 16 residues. The CDR3 spells CASSDLAGAQGNTQYF. The CDR3 nucleotides are TGTGCCAGCAGTGATCTAGCGGGAGCCCAGGGAAATACGCAGTATTTT.

The chain has TRBV10-3 and TRBJ1-2; D perhaps matches TRBD1 (6 bases). The ends were cut back, 4 bases at V and 4 bases at J, with 10 bases in the middle. CDR1 and CDR2 from the germline V gene are ENHRY and SYGVKD. The CDR3 sequence is 13 residues long. CDR3 loop: CAISVQGPYGYTF. DNA for the CDR3: TGTGCCATCAGTGTGCAGGGGCCCTATGGCTACACCTTC.

The chain employs TRBV29-1 and TRBJ2-1, with TRBD1 as a possible D gene (5 bases). Germline assignment: CDR1 SQVTM and CDR2 ANQGSEA. This CDR3 comprises 12 residues. V shed 4 bases and J shed 7 bases, with 11 bases lying between them. The DNA of the CDR3 is TGCAGCGTTGGAACAGGTGTTAATGAGCAGTTCTTC. Amino acids: CSVGTGVNEQFF.

V gene TRBV10-3 combines with J gene TRBJ1-3; 12 positions match TRBD1. Germline CDR1 and CDR2: ENHRY and SYGVKD. V shed 10 bases and J 1 base; nucleotides not matched to a gene: 8. The CDR3 has 16 amino acids. CDR3 bases: TGTGCCAGCGCGGGACAGGGGGCGGTTTCTGGAAACACCATATATTTT. Translated: CASAGQGAVSGNTIYF.

This sequence joins TRBV28 and TRBJ2-2, with 7 bases lining up with TRBD1. The CDR3 contains 15 residues. The ends lost 5 bases at V and 7 bases at J; junction bases unmatched: 10. Looked up from germline, CDR1 is MDHEN and CDR2 is SYDVKM. In DNA form, the CDR3 reads TGTGCCAGCAGTCCCCCTGACAGGGACGGCGGGGAGCTGTTTTTT. It codes for CASSPPDRDGGELFF.

This clone was seen only a few times. CDR3 in DNA: TGTGCCAGCAGCTTACGGTTGAACACTGAAGCTTTCTTT. Translated: CASSLRLNTEAFF. The genes are TRBV7-8 and TRBJ1-1, with no clear D. Trimming took off 2 bases at V and 0 bases at J, with 4 bases between the two ends. Germline-derived CDR1 and CDR2 are SGHVS and FQNEAQ. The CDR3 is 13 residues long. Full variable domain (rest looked up from reference TRBV7-8 and TRBJ1-1): GAGVSQSPRYKVAKRGQDVALRCDPISGHVSLFWYQQALGQGPEFLTYFQNEAQLDKSGLPSDRFFAERPEGSVSTLKIQRTQQEDSAVYLCASSLRLNTEAFFGQGTRLTVV.

The chain uses TRBV7-8 and TRBJ2-1; TRBD2 aligns across 7 bases. CDR3 length equals 15 residues. Germline values: CDR1 SGHVS, CDR2 FQNEAQ. V dropped 1 base and J dropped 2; count of bases not matched to a gene: 2. Here the CDR3 DNA reads TGTGCCAGCAGCTTAGGTGGGGGGGCCTACAATGAGCAGTTCTTC. Protein product: CASSLGGGAYNEQFF.

The genes are TRBV27 and TRBJ2-4, with 11 positions matching TRBD1. Looked up from germline, CDR1 is MNHEY and CDR2 is SMNVEV (reference sequence). This CDR3 comprises 15 residues. Trimming cost V 5 bases and J 7 bases; bases outside gene matches: 7. Written as DNA, the CDR3 is TGTGCCAGCAGTCCCTGGACAGGGGGCCGTAACATTCAGTACTTC. Its translation: CASSPWTGGRNIQYF.

V and J are TRBV5-6 and TRBJ1-1; the D gene is possibly TRBD1 (5 bases). The length of the CDR3 is 15 residues. V lost 4 bases to trimming and J lost 3 bases, with 16 bases between them. Germline V gene data show CDR1 as SGHDT and CDR2 as YYEEEE. CDR3 in amino acids: CASSPLGGGHTEAFF. CDR3 coding DNA: TGTGCCAGCAGCCCGTTGGGGGGAGGTCACACTGAAGCTTTCTTT.

This sequence joins TRBV7-9 and TRBJ2-1, with TRBD1 as a possible D gene (6 bases). The length of the CDR3 is 15 residues. From germline, CDR1 is SEHNR and CDR2 FQNEAQ (reference sequence). Trimming left V 1 base short and J 10 bases short, with 17 bases between. CDR3 nucleotide sequence: TGTGCCAGCAGCTTAGTTTACCTGAGCCAGGGGGAGCAGTTCTTC. Amino acid sequence: CASSLVYLSQGEQFF.

The gene calls are TRBV11-2 and TRBJ2-7; 8 positions agree with TRBD1. CDR1 SGHAT and CDR2 FQNNGV come from the germline V gene. CDR3 length: 13 residues. J lost 10 bases, V lost 5 bases, and 10 bases had no gene match. CDR3 in amino acids: CASSQGQGAHQYF. The CDR3 nucleotides are TGTGCCAGCAGCCAGGGGCAGGGGGCGCACCAGTACTTC.

This clone was picked up one time. The chain combines TRBV5-6 with TRBJ2-2; tentatively, D is TRBD2 (7 bases). Germline-derived CDR1 and CDR2 are SGHDT and YYEEEE. Trimming took off 3 bases at V and 7 bases at J, with 10 bases between the two ends. There are 13 residues in the CDR3. CDR3 loop: CASSWGGIGELFF. In DNA form, the CDR3 reads TGTGCCAGCAGCTGGGGGGGCATCGGGGAGCTGTTTTTT.

This clone was detected once. J is TRBJ2-1 and V is TRBV18; TRBD2 might be the D (5 bases). The CDR3 length is 15 residues. V shed 2 bases and J shed 0 bases, with 8 bases lying between them. Germline-derived CDR1 and CDR2 are KGHSH and LQKENI. In DNA, the CDR3 is TGTGCCAGCTCACCAGAAGCGGCCTCCTACAATGAGCAGTTCTTC. This gives the protein CASSPEAASYNEQFF. Full variable domain (missing parts from reference TRBV18 and TRBJ2-1): NAGVMQNPRHLVRRRGQEARLRCSPMKGHSHVYWYRQLPEEGLKFMVYLQKENIIDESGMPKERFSAEFPKEGPSILRIQQVVRGDSAAYFCASSPEAASYNEQFFGPGTRLTVL.

This rearrangement joins TRBV19 to TRBJ1-5, with 7 positions matching TRBD1. CDR3 length: 15 residues. J was trimmed by 2 bases and V by 6 bases; bases with no gene match: 7. Per germline, CDR1 LNHDA and CDR2 SQIVND (reference sequence). The chain's CDR3 is CASRPTGVGNQPQHF. Here the CDR3 DNA reads TGTGCCAGTAGGCCCACAGGGGTGGGCAATCAGCCCCAGCATTTT.

This chain's CDR3 is CASGRMKQGPGEKLFF. The CDR3 region has the DNA TGTGCTAGTGGCCGGATGAAACAGGGGCCTGGTGAAAAACTGTTTTTT. This chain connects TRBV12-5 to TRBJ1-4; 7 bases align to TRBD1. The ends lost 6 bases at V and 7 bases at J; junction bases unmatched: 14. Germline loops: CDR1 LGHNT, CDR2 FRNRAP. This CDR3 has 16 residues.

The V and J genes are TRBV7-8 and TRBJ2-3, with TRBD2 matching over 13 bases. Germline CDR1 is SGHVS and CDR2 is FQNEAQ. The CDR3 spans 16 residues. V gave up 5 bases and J gave up 5 bases; unmatched junction bases: 7. CDR3 nucleotide sequence: TGTGCCAGCAGCCCCAGACTAGCGGGGGGAGGAGATACGCAGTATTTT. It encodes CASSPRLAGGGDTQYF.

This clone was recorded a few times. CDR3 amino acids: CASSLGATRDTYEQYF. Here the CDR3 DNA reads TGCGCCAGCAGCTTGGGGGCAACAAGGGACACCTACGAGCAGTACTTC. The V gene is TRBV5-1, the J gene TRBJ2-7; a possible D gene is TRBD1 (6 bases). V was trimmed by 0 bases and J by 2 bases, leaving 15 bases between them. Germline V CDR1 and CDR2: SGHRS, YFSETQ. CDR3 length: 16 residues.

The CDR3 DNA follows: TGTGCCAGCAGTTTAGCCGGACTAGCGGGAGAGACCCAGTACTTC. This translates into CASSLAGLAGETQYF. This chain joins TRBV28 and TRBJ2-5, with TRBD2 identical over 11 bases. The CDR3 is 15 amino acids. Per the germline V gene, CDR1 is MDHEN and CDR2 is SYDVKM. The V and J ends lost 2 bases and 4 bases, in that order; junction bases with no gene match: 3.

V and J are TRBV10-3 and TRBJ2-2; weak D call: TRBD1 (5 bases). The CDR3 extends over 15 amino acids. Germline CDR1 is ENHRY and CDR2 is SYGVKD. Trimming stripped 4 bases from V and 1 base from J, with 10 bases between. CDR3 sequence: CAISAGQGNTGELFF. Written as DNA, the CDR3 is TGTGCCATCAGTGCAGGGCAGGGGAACACCGGGGAGCTGTTTTTT.

This chain links TRBV7-2 with TRBJ1-4; a weak D match, TRBD1 (6 bases). The CDR3 is 14 residues long. The V and J ends lost 1 base and 7 bases respectively, with 10 bases between them. Per germline, CDR1 SGHTA and CDR2 FQGNSA. CDR3 bases: TGTGCCAGCAGCTTAGGGGGGCTGGGTGAAAAACTGTTTTTT. The encoded protein is CASSLGGLGEKLFF.

The V call is TRBV27, the J call TRBJ2-1; 8 bases fit TRBD1. Germline V gene data show CDR1 as MNHEY and CDR2 as SMNVEV (reference sequence). The CDR3 contains 15 residues. The V gene end was trimmed by 6 bases and the J gene end by 4 bases; junction bases not matched to a gene: 8. CDR3 sequence reads: CASRHKGTGYNEQFF. The CDR3 DNA follows: TGTGCCAGCAGACATAAGGGGACAGGTTACAATGAGCAGTTCTTC.

The rearrangement uses TRBV7-9 and TRBJ2-5; 8 bases map to TRBD2. V was pared by 5 bases and J by 5 bases, with 13 bases of the junction left unmatched. Germline V lookup: CDR1 SEHNR, CDR2 FQNEAQ (reference sequence). The CDR3 has 16 residues. CDR3 sequence: CASSDIGREVVETQYF. The DNA for the CDR3 is TGTGCCAGCAGCGACATAGGGCGGGAGGTAGTGGAGACCCAGTACTTC.

This clone was counted a single time. The CDR3 bases are TGTGCCAGTAGCCCGGGACAGAAAAGAGGCCTAGCGGGCTACAATGAGCAGTTCTTC. It yields the protein CASSPGQKRGLAGYNEQFF. The chain links TRBV19 to TRBJ2-1; TRBD2 is a possible D gene (8 bases). CDR1 is LNHDA, CDR2 SQIVND, per germline (reference sequence). V gave up 6 bases and J gave up 3 bases, with 27 bases separating them. This CDR3 has 19 amino acids.